The rows below give T cell receptor beta chains drawn from one sample of a study of CD8 T cells in Susac syndrome. Via MiXCR, TCRdb re-called the immunoSEQ multiplex PCR reads, giving one row per CDR3 protein. This table holds 95,000 to 150,000 distinct CDR3 sequences, around 96% found once. Material for sequencing was CD4+ T cells from PBMCs. These receptors came from a human donor with Susac syndrome. Each CDR3 is given with its conserved first and last residue. Each record gives: J gene, D gene, clone size, V gene, CDR3 protein, CDR3 DNA. D genes are given only for firm matches. Clone size is shown for a subset of rows, as once, few, many or a class of expanded clone.

>TRBJ2-5|NA|NA|TRBV9
CASSEGGLSETQYF
TGTGCCAGCAGCGAAGGGGGACTCTCGGAGACCCAGTACTTC
>TRBJ1-2|TRBD1|NA|TRBV29-1
CSVLRTGDGYTF
TGCAGCGTTCTACGGACAGGGGATGGCTACACCTTC
>TRBJ1-5|NA|NA|TRBV3-1
CASSQDSRANQPQHF
TGTGCCAGCAGCCAAGATAGCAGGGCAAATCAGCCCCAGCATTTT
>TRBJ2-7|TRBD1|NA|TRBV11-1
CASSLAPGTGGGEQYF
TGTGCCAGCAGCTTAGCCCCCGGGACAGGGGGTGGCGAGCAGTACTTC
>TRBJ2-7|NA|NA|TRBV5-4
CASSWDRRLGEQYF
TGTGCCAGCAGCTGGGACCGTCGTTTAGGGGAGCAGTACTTC
>TRBJ2-5|NA|NA|TRBV7-9
CASSFLGLETQYF
TGTGCCAGCAGTTTCCTTGGTCTGGAGACCCAGTACTTC
>TRBJ2-3|TRBD1|NA|TRBV20-1
CGTGTVNTDTQYF
TGCGGAACCGGGACAGTGAACACAGATACGCAGTATTTT
>TRBJ2-7|NA|NA|TRBV3-1
CASSTLRGSSYEQYF
TGTGCCAGCAGCACCCTACGAGGCAGCTCCTACGAGCAGTACTTC
>TRBJ2-5|NA|NA|TRBV4-2
CASSQNFETQYF
TGTGCCAGCAGCCAAAATTTCGAGACCCAGTACTTC
>TRBJ1-2|NA|NA|TRBV6-5
CASSRPGANGYTF
TGTGCCAGCAGCCGACCTGGGGCGAATGGCTACACCTTC
>TRBJ1-2|NA|NA|TRBV19
CASSIVAQGGGYTF
TGTGCCAGTAGTATTGTCGCGCAGGGTGGAGGCTACACCTTC
>TRBJ2-3|TRBD2|NA|TRBV5-4
CASSLTSGHTDTQYF
TGTGCCAGCAGCTTGACTAGCGGGCACACAGATACGCAGTATTTT
>TRBJ1-2|NA|once|TRBV5-6
CASSLTDRYGYTF
TGTGCCAGCAGCTTAACCGACCGCTATGGCTACACCTTC
>TRBJ1-5|NA|NA|TRBV19
CASSIGEGSRSPQHF
TGTGCCAGTAGTATCGGAGAGGGCAGCCGATCGCCCCAGCATTTT
>TRBJ2-7|NA|NA|TRBV3-1
CASSQYRDKSYEQYF
TGTGCCAGCAGCCAATACCGGGACAAGTCCTACGAGCAGTACTTC
>TRBJ2-6|NA|NA|TRBV15
CATSFRSGANVLTF
TGTGCCACCAGCTTCCGTTCTGGGGCCAACGTCCTGACTTTC
>TRBJ2-4|NA|NA|TRBV20-1
CSARDLAKNIQYF
TGCAGTGCTAGAGATTTAGCCAAAAACATTCAGTACTTC
>TRBJ2-2|NA|once|TRBV12-3/TRBV12-4
CASRYSATGELFF
TGTGCCAGCCGATACAGTGCAACCGGGGAGCTGTTTTTT
>TRBJ2-3|NA|NA|TRBV9
CASNKEEDTQYF
TGTGCCAGCAACAAAGAGGAGGATACGCAGTATTTT
>TRBJ2-7|NA|NA|TRBV2
CASKRQLSYEQYF
TGTGCCAGCAAGAGACAGCTCTCCTACGAGCAGTACTTC
>TRBJ2-7|NA|NA|TRBV27
CASSSRGEQYF
TGTGCCAGCAGTTCAAGGGGCGAGCAGTACTTC
>TRBJ1-1|NA|once|TRBV28
CASSPPQGQSTEAFF
TGTGCCAGCAGTCCGCCTCAGGGGCAGTCTACTGAAGCTTTCTTT
>TRBJ2-3|TRBD2|NA|TRBV7-8
CASSSGTSGRKADTQYF
TGTGCCAGCAGCTCTGGGACTAGCGGGAGGAAAGCAGATACGCAGTATTTT
>TRBJ2-5|NA|NA|TRBV29-1
CSAGSQETQYF
TGCAGCGCCGGAAGCCAAGAGACCCAGTACTTC
>TRBJ2-5|TRBD1|NA|TRBV20-1
CSASNWDRQETQYF
TGCAGTGCTTCAAACTGGGACAGGCAAGAGACCCAGTACTTC
>TRBJ2-7|NA|NA|TRBV25-1
CASSGSTGLSYEQYF
TGTGCCAGCAGTGGGTCGACAGGTCTCTCCTACGAGCAGTACTTC
>TRBJ2-5|NA|NA|TRBV28
CASSLTWDTLYF
TGTGCCAGCAGTTTAACCTGGGACACTCTCTACTTC
>TRBJ2-1|NA|NA|TRBV20-1
CSARDSGISNEQFF
TGCAGTGCCAGGGATTCAGGGATCTCTAATGAGCAGTTCTTC
>TRBJ2-1|TRBD2|NA|TRBV29-1
CSAPTYGTSGYNEQFF
TGCAGCGCCCCGACGTACGGGACTAGCGGATACAATGAGCAGTTCTTC
>TRBJ2-4|NA|once|TRBV25-1
CASSESGTAKNIQYF
TGTGCCAGCAGTGAATCTGGGACAGCCAAAAACATTCAGTACTTC
>TRBJ1-1|NA|NA|TRBV12-3/TRBV12-4
CASSLWQGGTEAFF
TGTGCCAGCAGTTTATGGCAGGGCGGCACTGAAGCTTTCTTT
>TRBJ2-1|TRBD2|NA|TRBV29-1
CSVVVLAGTYNEQFF
TGCAGCGTTGTGGTTCTAGCGGGGACCTACAATGAGCAGTTCTTC
>TRBJ2-1|NA|NA|TRBV2
CASSPGPLNYNEQFF
TGTGCCAGCAGCCCGGGACCCTTGAACTACAATGAGCAGTTCTTC
>TRBJ1-1|NA|NA|TRBV20-1
CSARTVNTEAFF
TGCAGTGCTAGGACAGTGAACACTGAAGCTTTCTTT
>TRBJ2-1|TRBD1|NA|TRBV24-1
CATSDRTGGHNEQFF
TGTGCCACCAGTGATCGGACAGGGGGTCACAATGAGCAGTTCTTC
>TRBJ1-1|TRBD1|NA|TRBV30
CAWSVGGGPPFF
TGTGCCTGGAGTGTCGGAGGGGGCCCGCCTTTCTTT
>TRBJ2-2|NA|NA|TRBV6-5
CASNSLGVSGELFF
TGTGCCAGCAACTCCCTAGGGGTATCCGGGGAGCTGTTTTTT
>TRBJ2-7|TRBD2|NA|TRBV4-2
CASSQDGLAGKLEQYF
TGTGCCAGCAGCCAAGATGGACTAGCGGGAAAGTTAGAGCAGTACTTC
>TRBJ1-1|NA|NA|TRBV7-8
CASSLAPGVLDTEAFF
TGTGCCAGCAGCTTAGCCCCAGGGGTATTGGACACTGAAGCTTTCTTT
>TRBJ2-2|NA|once|TRBV14
CASSQVRTGELFF
TGTGCCAGCAGCCAAGTCAGGACCGGGGAGCTGTTTTTT
>TRBJ2-1|TRBD2|NA|TRBV20-1
CSARGSGRERSYNEQFF
TGCAGTGCTAGGGGCAGCGGGAGAGAGAGATCCTACAATGAGCAGTTCTTC
>TRBJ1-1|NA|NA|TRBV9
CASSQPDGATEAFF
TGTGCCAGCAGCCAACCGGACGGGGCCACTGAAGCTTTCTTT
>TRBJ2-7|NA|NA|TRBV29-1
CSVGPSGWADEQYF
TGCAGCGTTGGTCCCAGCGGGTGGGCGGACGAGCAGTACTTC
>TRBJ2-3|TRBD2|NA|TRBV28
CASSQLAGVADTQYF
TGTGCCAGCAGCCAACTAGCGGGAGTGGCAGATACGCAGTATTTT
>TRBJ1-5|NA|NA|TRBV15
CATSSQLNQPQHF
TGTGCCACCAGCAGCCAACTCAATCAGCCCCAGCATTTT